The rows below give T cell receptor beta chains drawn from one sample of a study of T cell responses to AZD1222 COVID-19 vaccine. Clones were read by immunoSEQ multiplex PCR, and TCRdb kept only the in-frame ones, dropping some. The sample consists of 250,000 to 300,000 clones, roughly 93% of them appearing once. The input for sequencing was peripheral blood, taken 28 days after the second AZD1222 dose. The origin of the receptors is an adult who received the AZD1222 COVID-19 vaccine. CDR3s include the opening cysteine and the closing phenylalanine or tryptophan. The D gene is left open where the match is weak. Not all rows give a size; the values are once, few, many and, for expanded clones, a class.

TRBD2 | - | TRBJ2-3 | TRBV2 | CASKGRVMDTQYF | TGTGCCAGCAAGGGGAGGGTTATGGATACGCAGTATTTT
- | - | TRBJ1-5 | TRBV2 | CASSEALLGDPEHF | TGTGCCAGCAGTGAAGCGCTTCTCGGGGACCCAGAGCATTTT
- | - | TRBJ1-1 | TRBV6-5 | CASSSGMNTEAFF | TGTGCCAGCAGTTCGGGAATGAACACTGAAGCTTTCTTT
- | - | TRBJ1-6 | TRBV14 | CASSQVLSPLHF | TGTGCCAGCAGCCAAGTTCTTTCACCCCTCCACTTT
- | - | TRBJ1-2 | TRBV27 | CASSFQGGNGYTF | TGTGCCAGCAGTTTTCAGGGAGGGAATGGCTACACCTTC
- | - | TRBJ2-3 | TRBV9 | CASSVGARTDTQYF | TGTGCCAGCAGCGTAGGCGCCCGCACAGATACGCAGTATTTT
- | few | TRBJ1-2 | TRBV28 | CASSLGGVGYTF | TGTGCCAGCAGTTTAGGGGGGGTTGGCTACACCTTC
TRBD2 | once | TRBJ2-7 | TRBV5-1 | CASSFSGSPYEQYF | TGCGCCAGCAGCTTCAGCGGGAGTCCCTACGAGCAGTACTTC
- | - | TRBJ1-3 | TRBV3-1/TRBV3-2 | CASSVAGGTGNTIYF | TGTGCCAGCTCCGTAGCAGGAGGGACTGGAAACACCATATATTTT
- | - | TRBJ2-7 | TRBV4-1 | CASSQPGDTEQYF | TGCGCCAGCAGCCAGCCCGGGGACACTGAGCAGTACTTC
- | - | TRBJ2-5 | TRBV15 | CATSREGPGVRETQYF | TGTGCCACCAGCAGAGAGGGCCCAGGGGTCCGGGAGACCCAGTACTTC
TRBD1 | - | TRBJ2-2 | TRBV4-3 | CASSQEWRGQATNTGELFF | TGCGCCAGCAGCCAAGAATGGAGGGGACAGGCGACAAACACCGGGGAGCTGTTTTTT
- | - | TRBJ2-1 | TRBV28 | CASSLYQREQFF | TGTGCCAGCAGTTTATACCAGCGGGAGCAGTTCTTC
TRBD2 | - | TRBJ2-7 | TRBV12-3/TRBV12-4 | CACGPSGIYEQYF | TGTGCCTGCGGGCCTAGCGGGATTTACGAGCAGTACTTC
- | - | TRBJ2-5 | TRBV5-1 | CASSARTLETQYF | TGCGCCAGCAGCGCCCGTACGCTTGAGACCCAGTACTTC
- | few | TRBJ1-1 | TRBV3-1/TRBV3-2 | CASSPGGGPEEAFF | TGTGCCAGCAGCCCCGGTGGGGGACCGGAGGAAGCTTTCTTT
TRBD2 | - | TRBJ2-2 | TRBV7-3 | CASSYRGASGLTGELFF | TGTGCCAGCAGCTATAGAGGCGCTAGCGGGCTCACCGGGGAGCTGTTTTTT
- | - | TRBJ1-1 | TRBV9 | CASSLRPMNTEAFF | TGTGCCAGCTCCCTTAGACCCATGAACACTGAAGCTTTCTTT
- | - | TRBJ2-2 | TRBV11-2 | CASSGGVGELFF | TGTGCCAGCAGCGGAGGGGTCGGGGAGCTGTTTTTT
TRBD1 | - | TRBJ1-4 | TRBV15 | CATSSDRVSNEKLFF | TGTGCCACCAGCAGTGACAGGGTATCTAATGAAAAACTGTTTTTT
- | - | TRBJ1-2 | TRBV18 | CASSPPSLSNYGYTF | TGTGCCAGCTCTCCGCCGTCCTTATCTAACTATGGCTACACCTTC
- | - | TRBJ1-3 | TRBV7-2 | CASSNDPAPSGNTIYF | TGTGCCAGCAGCAATGACCCCGCGCCCTCTGGAAACACCATATATTTT
- | - | TRBJ2-3 | TRBV5-4 | CASSEPGDSTDTQYF | TGTGCCAGCAGTGAACCCGGGGACAGCACAGATACGCAGTATTTT
- | - | TRBJ2-2 | TRBV6-5 | CATHLGNTGELFF | TGTGCCACCCACTTGGGGAACACCGGGGAGCTGTTTTTT
TRBD1 | - | TRBJ2-1 | TRBV5-1 | CASSMRQGTYNEQFF | TGCGCCAGCAGCATGAGACAGGGCACCTACAATGAGCAGTTCTTC
- | - | TRBJ1-2 | TRBV19 | CASTTGIRFYGYTF | TGTGCCAGTACCACTGGCATCCGGTTCTATGGCTACACCTTC
TRBD1 | few | TRBJ1-1 | TRBV7-9 | CASSSMDRGTEAFF | TGTGCCAGCAGCTCGATGGACAGGGGCACTGAAGCTTTCTTT
TRBD2 | - | TRBJ2-3 | TRBV24-1 | CATRRAGEDTQYF | TGTGCCACCCGGCGAGCGGGAGAAGATACGCAGTATTTT
- | - | TRBJ1-2 | TRBV20-1 | CSAHRDGYTF | TGCAGTGCTCACAGGGACGGCTACACCTTC
- | - | TRBJ1-1 | TRBV28 | CASSFPGDSEAFF | TGTGCCAGCAGTTTCCCAGGGGACTCTGAAGCTTTCTTT
TRBD1 | - | TRBJ2-7 | TRBV7-9 | CASSLDRGAYEQYF | TGTGCCAGCAGCCTTGACAGGGGAGCCTACGAGCAGTACTTC
- | - | TRBJ1-1 | TRBV6-5 | CASSYSKNTEAFF | TGTGCCAGCAGTTACTCGAAAAACACTGAAGCTTTCTTT
- | - | TRBJ2-3 | TRBV7-2 | CASSPRKDTQYF | TGTGCCAGCAGCCCTCGGAAAGATACGCAGTATTTT
TRBD1 | - | TRBJ2-1 | TRBV7-3 | CASSWDRGRNEQFF | TGTGCCAGCAGCTGGGACAGGGGGCGCAATGAGCAGTTCTTC
- | - | TRBJ2-2 | TRBV9 | CASSVRGRDTGELFF | TGTGCCAGCAGCGTCAGGGGGAGGGACACCGGGGAGCTGTTTTTT
- | once | TRBJ1-1 | TRBV5-1 | CASSSLGRETEAFF | TGCGCCAGCAGCTCGCTAGGCAGGGAAACTGAAGCTTTCTTT
- | - | TRBJ2-1 | TRBV6-2/TRBV6-3 | CASSSRTLLEQFF | TGTGCCAGCAGTTCGCGGACTCTCCTCGAGCAGTTCTTC
TRBD1 | once | TRBJ2-7 | TRBV5-6 | CASSLLGQASYEQYF | TGTGCCAGCAGCTTACTGGGACAGGCCTCCTACGAGCAGTACTTC
- | - | TRBJ1-6 | TRBV27 | CASSTRDEGNSPLHF | TGTGCCAGCAGTACCCGGGACGAGGGGAATTCACCCCTCCACTTT
TRBD2 | - | TRBJ2-3 | TRBV3-1/TRBV3-2 | CASSRLAADTQYF | TGTGCCAGCAGCCGACTAGCGGCGGATACGCAGTATTTT
TRBD2 | - | TRBJ2-1 | TRBV5-1 | CASSLLTSGGVRTSNEQFF | TGCGCCAGCAGCCTGCTGACTAGCGGGGGGGTCAGGACCTCCAATGAGCAGTTCTTC
- | - | TRBJ1-1 | TRBV28 | CASSPWGGTEAFF | TGTGCCAGCAGTCCCTGGGGGGGCACTGAAGCTTTCTTT
- | - | TRBJ2-7 | TRBV4-3 | CASSQDNTGRAAQYF | TGCGCCAGCAGCCAAGATAACACAGGGAGAGCCGCGCAGTACTTC
- | - | TRBJ1-2 | TRBV5-4 | CASSLAGMKLYGYTF | TGTGCCAGCAGCTTGGCGGGGATGAAACTCTATGGCTACACCTTC
- | once | TRBJ1-2 | TRBV3-1/TRBV3-2 | CASSQDRWGPKGYTF | TGTGCCAGCAGCCAAGATCGTTGGGGTCCGAAGGGCTACACCTTC
- | - | TRBJ1-1 | TRBV5-8 | CASSNVGDTEAFF | TGTGCCAGCTCGAACGTTGGGGACACTGAAGCTTTCTTT
TRBD1 | - | TRBJ2-1 | TRBV6-6 | CASRFSDRGLNEQFF | TGTGCCAGCAGGTTCTCGGACAGGGGGCTGAATGAGCAGTTCTTC
TRBD1 | - | TRBJ1-2 | TRBV25-1 | CASSKGARGYTF | TGTGCCAGCAGTAAGGGGGCTCGAGGCTACACCTTC
- | - | TRBJ2-7 | TRBV7-2 | CASSSPGRWSYEQYF | TGTGCCAGCAGCTCGCCGGGACGGTGGTCCTACGAGCAGTACTTC
TRBD1 | - | TRBJ1-2 | TRBV7-9 | CASSSLRGSSVGYTF | TGTGCCAGCAGCTCGCTCAGGGGGAGTAGCGTGGGCTACACCTTC
TRBD1 | - | TRBJ1-5 | TRBV19 | CASSPQGTGNQPQHF | TGTGCCAGTAGTCCCCAAGGGACAGGCAATCAGCCCCAGCATTTT
TRBD1 | - | TRBJ1-2 | TRBV18 | CASSPDLGTGASGYTF | TGTGCCAGCTCACCAGATCTCGGGACAGGGGCGTCGGGCTACACCTTC
- | - | TRBJ2-2 | TRBV9 | CASSVRSYTGELFF | TGTGCCAGCAGCGTTAGGTCTTACACCGGGGAGCTGTTTTTT
TRBD1 | once | TRBJ2-6 | TRBV4-3 | CASSQEDRGLISGANVLTF | TGCGCCAGCAGCCAAGAAGACAGGGGGCTCATATCTGGGGCCAACGTCCTGACTTTC
- | - | TRBJ1-5 | TRBV28 | CASSLQGGRPQHF | TGTGCCAGCAGTTTACAAGGGGGTCGGCCCCAGCATTTT
TRBD1 | once | TRBJ1-1 | TRBV15 | CATSPTGMNTEAFF | TGTGCCACCAGTCCGACAGGGATGAACACTGAAGCTTTCTTT
- | once | TRBJ1-3 | TRBV2 | CASSGGVLTGNTIYF | TGTGCCAGCAGTGGAGGGGTCCTAACTGGAAACACCATATATTTT
TRBD1 | - | TRBJ1-2 | TRBV7-9 | CASSEDRGGTGYTF | TGTGCCAGCAGCGAAGACAGGGGTGGAACGGGCTACACCTTC
- | - | TRBJ2-7 | TRBV10-2 | CASSGLVYEQYF | TGCGCCAGCAGTGGATTAGTCTACGAGCAGTACTTC